This TCR beta chain was captured in a study of blood T cells in healthy people across ages. PCR was performed a second time for roughly 7 to 11 cycles using a sample-barcoded 5' primer and a J-beta primer mix. Each CDR3 protein is one row after TCRdb ran MiXCR on the 5' RACE reads. The sample includes some 930,000 distinct CDR3 sequences, almost 30% seen only once; the top ten take about 10%. There are many counts of this clonotype. V trimming: 3 bases; J trimming: 6 bases; junction bases outside the gene matches: 5. The germline V gene encodes CDR1 KGHSH and CDR2 LQKENI. This CDR3 region has 14 residues. The sample was also linked to a second study, of T cells of mothers and their children. From that paper: Samples were obtained from a few healthy Caucasian mothers and their six children.

The sequencing input was blood. The source is a woman in her 40s in good health. The chain joins TRBV18 to TRBJ2-3, with 8 nucleotides matching TRBD2. CDR3 sequence (DNA): TGTGCCAGCTCACCTGGGACTAGTAAGGATACGCAGTATTTT. It is translated as CASSPGTSKDTQYF.